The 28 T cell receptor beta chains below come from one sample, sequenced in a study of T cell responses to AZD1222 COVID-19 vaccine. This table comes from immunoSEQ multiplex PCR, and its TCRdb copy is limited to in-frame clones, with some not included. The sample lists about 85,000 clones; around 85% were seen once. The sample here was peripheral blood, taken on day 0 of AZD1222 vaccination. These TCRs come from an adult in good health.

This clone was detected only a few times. CDR3 residues: CAWSVGGGVLPQHF. The CDR3 DNA sequence: TGTGCCTGGAGTGTAGGAGGGGGGGTTCTGCCCCAGCATTTT. V is TRBV30 and J is TRBJ1-5, with TRBD1 as a possible D gene (6 bases). Germline CDR1 is GTSNPN and CDR2 is SVGIG (reference sequence). CDR3 length: 14 amino acids. Trimming removed 0 bases from V and 9 bases from J, with 15 bases in between. Full variable domain (remainder filled in from reference TRBV30 and TRBJ1-5): SQTIHQWPATLVQPVGSPLSLECTVEGTSNPNLYWYRQAAGRGLQLLFYSVGIGQISSEVPQNLSASRPQDRQFILSSKKLLLSDSGFYLCAWSVGGGVLPQHFGDGTRLSIL.

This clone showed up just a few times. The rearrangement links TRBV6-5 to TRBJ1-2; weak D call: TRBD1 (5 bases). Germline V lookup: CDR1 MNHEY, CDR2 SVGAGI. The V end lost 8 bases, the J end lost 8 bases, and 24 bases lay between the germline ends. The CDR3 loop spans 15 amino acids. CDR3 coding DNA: TGTGCCAGCTCCACCCCCTCGAGGGGTTGGAAGGGCTACACCTTC. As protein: CASSTPSRGWKGYTF.

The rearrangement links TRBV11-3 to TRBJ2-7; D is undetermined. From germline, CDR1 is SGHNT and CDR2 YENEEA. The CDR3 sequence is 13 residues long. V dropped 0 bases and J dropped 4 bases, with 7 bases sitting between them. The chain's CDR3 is CASSLEGTYEQYF. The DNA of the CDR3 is TGTGCCAGCAGCTTAGAGGGAACATACGAGCAGTACTTC.

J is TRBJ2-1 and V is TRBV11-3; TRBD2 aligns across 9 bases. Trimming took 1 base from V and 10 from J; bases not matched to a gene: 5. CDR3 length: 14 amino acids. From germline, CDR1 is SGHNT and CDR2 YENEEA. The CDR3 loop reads CASSLVGLAGEQFF. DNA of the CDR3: TGTGCCAGCAGCTTAGTTGGTCTAGCGGGGGAGCAGTTCTTC. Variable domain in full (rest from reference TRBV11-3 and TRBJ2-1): EAGVVQSPRYKIIEKKQPVAFWCNPISGHNTLYWYLQNLGQGPELLIRYENEEAVDDSQLPKDRFSAERLKGVDSTLKIQPAELGDSAVYLCASSLVGLAGEQFFGPGTRLTVL.

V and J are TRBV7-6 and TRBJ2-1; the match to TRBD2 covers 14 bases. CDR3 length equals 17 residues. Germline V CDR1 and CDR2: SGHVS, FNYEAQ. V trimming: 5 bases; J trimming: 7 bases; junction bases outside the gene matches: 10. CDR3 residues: CASSPYPTSGRGNEQFF. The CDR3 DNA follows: TGTGCCAGCAGCCCCTACCCGACTAGCGGGAGGGGGAATGAGCAGTTCTTC.

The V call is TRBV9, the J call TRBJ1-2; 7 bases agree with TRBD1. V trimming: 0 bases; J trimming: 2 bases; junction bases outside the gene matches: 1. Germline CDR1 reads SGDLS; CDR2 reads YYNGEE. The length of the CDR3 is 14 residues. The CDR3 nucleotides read TGTGCCAGCAGCGTAGCGGGACAGAACTATGGCTACACCTTC. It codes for CASSVAGQNYGYTF.

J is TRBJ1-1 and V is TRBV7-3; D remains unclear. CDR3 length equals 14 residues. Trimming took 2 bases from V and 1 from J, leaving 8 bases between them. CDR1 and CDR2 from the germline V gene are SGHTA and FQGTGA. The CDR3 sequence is CASSLLSGNTEAFF. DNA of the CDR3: TGTGCCAGCAGCTTACTGTCGGGGAACACTGAAGCTTTCTTT. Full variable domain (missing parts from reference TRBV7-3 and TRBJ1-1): GAGVSQTPSNKVTEKGKYVELRCDPISGHTALYWYRQSLGQGPEFLIYFQGTGAADDSGLPNDRFFAVRPEGSVSTLKIQRTERGDSAVYLCASSLLSGNTEAFFGQGTRLTVV.

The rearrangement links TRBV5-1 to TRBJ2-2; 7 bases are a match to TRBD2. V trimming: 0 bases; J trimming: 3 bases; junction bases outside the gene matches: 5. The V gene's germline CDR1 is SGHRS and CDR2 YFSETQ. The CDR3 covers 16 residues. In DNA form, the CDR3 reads TGCGCCAGCAGCTTGGGGGCTAGCGGATACACCGGGGAGCTGTTTTTT. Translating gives CASSLGASGYTGELFF.

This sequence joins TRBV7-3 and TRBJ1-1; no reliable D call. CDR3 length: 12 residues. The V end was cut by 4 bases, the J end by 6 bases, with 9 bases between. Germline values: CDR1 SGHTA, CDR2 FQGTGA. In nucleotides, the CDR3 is TGTGCCAGCAGCTCCTTAACGCCTGAAGCTTTCTTT. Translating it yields CASSSLTPEAFF.

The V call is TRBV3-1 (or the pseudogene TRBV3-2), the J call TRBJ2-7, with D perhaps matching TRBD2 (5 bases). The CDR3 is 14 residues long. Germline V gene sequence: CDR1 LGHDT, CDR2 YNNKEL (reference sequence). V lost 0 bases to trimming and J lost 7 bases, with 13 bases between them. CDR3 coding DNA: TGTGCCAGCAGCCAAGAAGCGGCAACGGGAGAGCAGTACTTC. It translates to CASSQEAATGEQYF.

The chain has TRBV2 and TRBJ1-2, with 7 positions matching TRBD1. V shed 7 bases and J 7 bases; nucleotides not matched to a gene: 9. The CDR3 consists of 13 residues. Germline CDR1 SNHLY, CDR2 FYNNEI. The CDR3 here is CASTLDRARGYTF. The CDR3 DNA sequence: TGTGCCAGCACCCTAGACAGGGCACGTGGCTACACCTTC.

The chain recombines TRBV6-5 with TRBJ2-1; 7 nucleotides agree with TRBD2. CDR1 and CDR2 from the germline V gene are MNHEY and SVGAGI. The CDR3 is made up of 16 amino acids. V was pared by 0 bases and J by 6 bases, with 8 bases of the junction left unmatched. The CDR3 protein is CASSYSTAGERNEQFF. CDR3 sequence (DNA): TGTGCCAGCAGTTACTCGACCGCGGGAGAGCGCAATGAGCAGTTCTTC.

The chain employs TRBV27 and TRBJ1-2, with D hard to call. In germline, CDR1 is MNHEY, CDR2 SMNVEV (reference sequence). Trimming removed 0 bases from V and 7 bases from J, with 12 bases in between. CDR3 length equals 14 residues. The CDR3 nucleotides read TGTGCCAGCAGTTTATCCCCAAGGGCAGGTGGCTACACCTTC. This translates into CASSLSPRAGGYTF.

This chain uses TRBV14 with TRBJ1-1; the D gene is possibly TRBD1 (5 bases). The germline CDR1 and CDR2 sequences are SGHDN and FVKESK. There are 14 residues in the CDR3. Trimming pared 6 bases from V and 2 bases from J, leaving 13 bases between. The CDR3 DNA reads TGTGCCAGCAGTCCCTGGCAGGGTAACACTGAAGCTTTCTTT. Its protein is CASSPWQGNTEAFF. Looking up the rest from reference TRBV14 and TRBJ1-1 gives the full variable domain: EAGVTQFPSHSVIEKGQTVTLRCDPISGHDNLYWYRRVMGKEIKFLLHFVKESKQDESGMPNNRFLAERTGGTYSTLKVQPAELEDSGVYFCASSPWQGNTEAFFGQGTRLTVV.

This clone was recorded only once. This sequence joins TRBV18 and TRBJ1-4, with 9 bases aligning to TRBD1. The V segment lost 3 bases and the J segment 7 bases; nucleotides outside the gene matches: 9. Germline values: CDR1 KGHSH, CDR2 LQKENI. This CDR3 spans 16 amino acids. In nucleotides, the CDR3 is TGTGCCAGCTCACCCACCGCGGGGACAGGGCGTGAAAAACTGTTTTTT. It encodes CASSPTAGTGREKLFF.

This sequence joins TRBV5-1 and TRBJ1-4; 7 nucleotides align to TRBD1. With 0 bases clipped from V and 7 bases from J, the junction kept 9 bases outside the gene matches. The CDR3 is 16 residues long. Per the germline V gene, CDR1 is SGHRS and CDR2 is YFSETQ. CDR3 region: CASSLEPGQFFEKLFF. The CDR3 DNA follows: TGCGCCAGCAGCTTGGAACCGGGACAGTTTTTTGAAAAACTGTTTTTT.

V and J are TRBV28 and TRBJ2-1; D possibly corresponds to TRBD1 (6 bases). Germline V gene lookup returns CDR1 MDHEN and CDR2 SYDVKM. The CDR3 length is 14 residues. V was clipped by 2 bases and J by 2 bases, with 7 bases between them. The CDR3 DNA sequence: TGTGCCAGCAGTTTAGGGACAACCTACAATGAGCAGTTCTTC. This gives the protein CASSLGTTYNEQFF.

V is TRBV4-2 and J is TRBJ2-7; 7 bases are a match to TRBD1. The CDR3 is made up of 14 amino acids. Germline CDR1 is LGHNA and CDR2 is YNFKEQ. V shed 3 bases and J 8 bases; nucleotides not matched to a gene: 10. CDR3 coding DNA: TGTGCCAGCAGCCAGACAGGGAAGGTTTCGAAGCAGTACTTC. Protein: CASSQTGKVSKQYF.

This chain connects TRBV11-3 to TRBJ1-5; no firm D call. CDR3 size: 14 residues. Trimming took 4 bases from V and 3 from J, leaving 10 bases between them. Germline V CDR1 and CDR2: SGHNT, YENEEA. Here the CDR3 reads CASSSDGNNQPQHF. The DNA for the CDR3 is TGTGCCAGCAGCTCGGACGGAAACAATCAGCCCCAGCATTTT.

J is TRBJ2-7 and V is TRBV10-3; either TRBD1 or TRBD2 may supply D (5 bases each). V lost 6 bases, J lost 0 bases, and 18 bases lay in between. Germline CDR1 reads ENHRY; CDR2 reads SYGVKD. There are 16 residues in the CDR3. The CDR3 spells CAIRGTLYQSSYEQYF. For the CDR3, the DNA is TGTGCCATCAGGGGGACCCTTTACCAGAGCTCCTACGAGCAGTACTTC.

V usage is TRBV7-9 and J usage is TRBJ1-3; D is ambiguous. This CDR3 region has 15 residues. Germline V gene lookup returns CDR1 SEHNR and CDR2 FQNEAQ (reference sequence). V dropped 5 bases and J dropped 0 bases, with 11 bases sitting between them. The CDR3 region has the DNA TGTGCCAGCAGCAAGCTGGCTTTCTCTGGAAACACCATATATTTT. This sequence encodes CASSKLAFSGNTIYF.

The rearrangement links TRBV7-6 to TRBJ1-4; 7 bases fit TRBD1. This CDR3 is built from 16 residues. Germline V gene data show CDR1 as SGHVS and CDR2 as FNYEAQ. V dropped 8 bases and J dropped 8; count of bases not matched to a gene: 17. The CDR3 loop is CASGLTGTISGEKLFF. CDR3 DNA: TGTGCCAGCGGACTGACAGGGACCATCTCGGGGGAAAAACTGTTTTTT.

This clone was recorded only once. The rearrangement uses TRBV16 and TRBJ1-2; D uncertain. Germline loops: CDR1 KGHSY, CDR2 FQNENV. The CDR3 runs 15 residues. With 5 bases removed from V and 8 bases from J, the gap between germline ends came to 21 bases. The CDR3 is CASSYLNRAPQGYTF. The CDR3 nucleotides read TGTGCCAGCAGCTATTTAAATCGGGCCCCCCAGGGCTACACCTTC.

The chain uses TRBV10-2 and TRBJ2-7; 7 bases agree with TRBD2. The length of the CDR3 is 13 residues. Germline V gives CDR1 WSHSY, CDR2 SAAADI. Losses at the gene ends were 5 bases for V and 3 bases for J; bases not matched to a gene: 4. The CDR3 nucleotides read TGCGCCAGCAGTCCTGGGACTATCTACGAGCAGTACTTC. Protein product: CASSPGTIYEQYF.

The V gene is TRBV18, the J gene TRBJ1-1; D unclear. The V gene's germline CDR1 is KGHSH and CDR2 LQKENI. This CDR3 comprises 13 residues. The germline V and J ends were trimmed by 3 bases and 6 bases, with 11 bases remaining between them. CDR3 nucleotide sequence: TGTGCCAGCTCACCCGGCCCTGGGGCTGAAGCTTTCTTT. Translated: CASSPGPGAEAFF.

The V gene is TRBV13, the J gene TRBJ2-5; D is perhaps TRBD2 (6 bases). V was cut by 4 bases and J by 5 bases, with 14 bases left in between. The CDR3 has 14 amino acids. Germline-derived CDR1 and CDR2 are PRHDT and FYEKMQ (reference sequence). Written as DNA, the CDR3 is TGTGCCAGCAGCTCCGGACTATTCGAGGAGACCCAGTACTTC. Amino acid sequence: CASSSGLFEETQYF.

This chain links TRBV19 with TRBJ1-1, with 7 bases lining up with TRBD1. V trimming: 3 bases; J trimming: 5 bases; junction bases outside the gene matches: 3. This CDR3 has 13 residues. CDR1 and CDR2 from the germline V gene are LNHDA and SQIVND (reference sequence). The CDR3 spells CASSIVRGTEAFF. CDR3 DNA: TGTGCCAGTAGTATCGTCAGGGGGACTGAAGCTTTCTTT.

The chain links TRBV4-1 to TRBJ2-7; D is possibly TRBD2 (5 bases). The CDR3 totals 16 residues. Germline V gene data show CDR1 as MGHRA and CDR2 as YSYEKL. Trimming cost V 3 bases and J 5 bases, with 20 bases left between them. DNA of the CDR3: TGCGCCAGCAGCCATGGAAGGAGAGGGCGATCCGACGAGCAGTACTTC. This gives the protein CASSHGRRGRSDEQYF.